This section outlines one TCR beta chain sequence together with its context. Its antigen remains unknown. The sample belongs to a study of T cell responses to AZD1222 COVID-19 vaccine. The wider study: Investigators merged groups given second doses at roughly 4 or roughly 12 weeks. Findings of the study overall: Two AZD1222 doses significantly raised spike-specific TCR breadth and depth over controls. Donors were mostly white British, more females; clonal diversity possibly underestimated. Repertoires in all cases were sampled only once the peak T cell response had passed.

Only in-frame clones appear in the TCRdb table, and some are missing; sequencing was by immunoSEQ multiplex PCR. The sample has 100,000 to 150,000 clones, around 89% seen once. The V end lost 6 bases, the J end lost 1 base, and 8 bases lay between the germline ends. The CDR3 spans 13 residues. Germline CDR1 is MNHEY and CDR2 is SVGAGI. The clonotype originates from an adult in good health. The sequenced sample was peripheral blood, obtained on day 0 of AZD1222 vaccination. J is TRBJ2-3 and V is TRBV6-5; D may correspond to TRBD1 or TRBD2 (5 bases each). The CDR3 DNA follows: TGTGCCAGCAGAAGGGACGGCACAGATACGCAGTATTTT. This translates into CASRRDGTDTQYF.